This TCR beta chain was found in a study of blood T cells in healthy people across ages. Study-wide results and limits: The CMV status of each donor remained undetermined, and this could have confounded shifts in expanded clonotypes. With naive T cell percentage, TCR beta diversity showed a strong correlation. The authors considered diversity estimates from one million T cells to be underestimates. Both higher diversity and more naive CD4+ cells marked long-lived donors when set against aged donors.

The use of a sample-barcoded 5' primer and a J-beta primer mix characterized a second PCR of about 6 to 12 cycles. TCRdb called the 5' RACE reads again in MiXCR, with one record for every CDR3 protein. This table has approximately 830,000 distinct CDR3 sequences, under 80% appearing once. Germline lookup yields CDR1 MGHRA and CDR2 YSYEKL. Trimming took off 6 bases at V and 5 bases at J, with 16 bases between the two ends. The CDR3 is 14 amino acids. In its sample, this clonotype was seen a few times. Its antigen is not identified. This chain joins TRBV4-1 and TRBJ2-5; no definite D call. Sequenced input: blood. This receptor was obtained from a man under 40 in good health. The CDR3 here is CASSLTVARETQYF. The CDR3 nucleotides read TGCGCCAGCAGTCTCACCGTGGCTAGGGAGACCCAGTACTTC.